This T cell receptor (beta chain) originates from a study of blood T cell repertoires in COVID-19. As for the study in general: Researchers got acute and convalescent COVID-19 samples from the United States, Italy and Spain. Sample material is recorded as cDNA or gDNA derived from T cells, B-cell-depleted T cells, or PBMCs.

How the authors handled the data: Estimated nucleated cell counts came from reference gene primer amplification. TCRdb's table, derived via immunoSEQ multiplex PCR, lists solely in-frame clones and lacks some. Clonal size and the V and J genes are those of that table, whereas D and trimming came from the DNA. The sample lists around 29,000 clones, 87% occurring once. V was clipped by 4 bases and J by 9 bases, with 13 bases between them. This CDR3 is built from 14 residues. CDR1 is SGHDN, CDR2 FVKESK, per germline. The chain uses TRBV14 and TRBJ1-6; unclear D gene. The sample was peripheral blood. This TCR derives from a human donor in a cohort sampled during active COVID-19. The CDR3 sequence is CASSLASGSSPLHF. The CDR3 nucleotides are TGTGCCAGCAGCCTAGCATCGGGGAGTTCACCCCTCCACTTT.